The 28 T cell receptor beta chains given below trace back to one sample, sequenced in a study of human T cells and chemical hapten exposure. TCRdb recomputed calls from the RACE reads with MiXCR, one row per CDR3 protein. Among under 45,000 distinct CDR3 sequences, 4.5% to 5.5% were seen once, and the ten largest hold roughly 13%. This sample's time point: healthy volunteer bleed at 6 weeks. The starting material, unfractionated whole blood, was used for total RNA extraction. The sequenced sample was whole blood. Receptor source: a human donor in good health. Some clones in this sample may be carry-over from other donors' samples.

This clonotype was counted ten times or more. The V gene is TRBV4-3, the J gene TRBJ2-3; no clear D. This CDR3 region has 14 residues. V lost 0 bases and J 2 bases, leaving 6 bases between the germline ends. The germline gives CDR1 LGHNA, CDR2 YSLEER. This CDR3 is CASSQDRYTDTQYF. The CDR3 DNA sequence: TGCGCCAGCAGCCAAGATCGGTACACAGATACGCAGTATTTT.

Concerning this clonotype: Since a much larger clone is just one base distant, this may be a read error. The chain has TRBV7-2 and TRBJ2-7, with D maybe TRBD1 (5 bases). V was clipped by 3 bases and J by 5 bases, with 14 bases between them. The CDR3 spans 14 residues. Germline CDR1 is SGHTA and CDR2 is FQGNSA. Here the CDR3 reads CASSFNRQSHEQYF. Written as DNA, the CDR3 is TGTGCCAGCAGCTTTAACCGACAGTCCCACGAGCAGTACTTC.

The gene calls are TRBV6-1 and TRBJ1-1; 7 positions agree with TRBD1. From germline, CDR1 is MNHNS and CDR2 SASEGT. Losses at the gene ends were 2 bases for V and 5 bases for J; bases not matched to a gene: 5. The CDR3 extends over 14 amino acids. In DNA form, the CDR3 reads TGTGCCAGCAGTGAAAGGGGGCCAAGGACTGAAGCTTTCTTT. It is translated as CASSERGPRTEAFF.

There are many counts of this clonotype. The chain couples TRBV6-2 or TRBV6-3 to TRBJ1-5; possible D gene TRBD1, 5 bases. The CDR3 has 15 residues. V lost 2 bases and J lost 2, with 10 bases in between. Looked up from germline, CDR1 is MNHEY and CDR2 is SVGEGT. The CDR3 bases are TGTGCCAGCAGTTACGGGGGTGATGGCAATCAGCCCCAGCATTTT. Its translation: CASSYGGDGNQPQHF.

Only a few counts were recorded for this clonotype. The V gene is TRBV2, the J gene TRBJ1-5; 7 nucleotides align to TRBD1. Germline V lookup: CDR1 SNHLY, CDR2 FYNNEI. J was trimmed by 9 bases and V by 2 bases; bases with no gene match: 7. CDR3 size: 14 residues. CDR3 in DNA: TGTGCCAGCAGTGAAATAGCAGGGGGGGGGCCCCAGCATTTT. This codes for CASSEIAGGGPQHF.

This clonotype was counted at least ten times. The chain uses TRBV5-4 and TRBJ2-5, with TRBD1 as a possible D gene (6 bases). Germline V CDR1 and CDR2: SGHNT, YYREEE (reference sequence). The length of the CDR3 is 15 residues. V was pared by 1 base and J by 2 bases, with 12 bases between. The CDR3 reads CASSLRSRGQETQYF. DNA of the CDR3: TGTGCCAGCAGCTTGCGCTCCAGGGGTCAAGAGACCCAGTACTTC.

V usage is TRBV10-3 and J usage is TRBJ1-2; no clear D gene. The V end lost 6 bases, the J end lost 0 bases, and 11 bases lay between the germline ends. CDR1 and CDR2 from the germline V gene are ENHRY and SYGVKD. CDR3 size: 14 residues. CDR3 nucleotide sequence: TGTGCCATCAGGGAACCGGCGGCTAACTATGGCTACACCTTC. This encodes CAIREPAANYGYTF.

This clonotype has just a few counts. The chain combines TRBV11-2 with TRBJ2-3; TRBD2 might be the D (5 bases). Between the trimmed V and J ends, which lost 9 bases and 2 bases, there was a span of 21 bases. The germline V gene encodes CDR1 SGHAT and CDR2 FQNNGV. CDR3 length equals 16 residues. The CDR3 DNA sequence: TGTGCCAGTGCCACCGAACCTAGACTACACACAGATACGCAGTATTTT. Translated: CASATEPRLHTDTQYF.

This chain links TRBV2 with TRBJ2-1, with 7 positions matching TRBD2. In germline, CDR1 is SNHLY, CDR2 FYNNEI. Trimming at V came to 6 bases and at J to 1 base, leaving 6 bases not matched to a gene. CDR3 length: 15 residues. The CDR3 DNA follows: TGTGCCAGCAGGCGAATAGCGGGTTCCTACAATGAGCAGTTCTTC. Its protein product is CASRRIAGSYNEQFF.

This clonotype was counted at least ten times. V and J are TRBV20-1 and TRBJ2-5, with D possibly being TRBD2 (6 bases). The CDR3 is made up of 12 amino acids. The germline CDR1 and CDR2 sequences are DFQATT and SNEGSKA (reference sequence). Trimming stripped 3 bases from V and 5 bases from J, with 10 bases between. The CDR3 DNA follows: TGCAGTGCTAGCCGGGGGATTGAGACCCAGTACTTC. Its translation is CSASRGIETQYF.

The chain links TRBV15 to TRBJ1-5; no firm D call. Germline V gene sequence: CDR1 LNHNV, CDR2 YYDKDF (reference sequence). V was pared by 3 bases and J by 1 base, with 1 base between. CDR3 size: 12 residues. The CDR3 protein is CATSRSNQPQHF. The DNA for the CDR3 is TGTGCCACCAGCAGGAGCAATCAGCCCCAGCATTTT.

The V gene is TRBV7-2, the J gene TRBJ2-2; a weak D match, TRBD2 (7 bases). V was shortened by 3 bases and J by 5 bases, with 16 bases between the two germline ends. Germline assignment: CDR1 SGHTA and CDR2 FQGNSA. This CDR3 comprises 16 residues. The CDR3 loop is CASSFFTGGRTGELFF. As DNA, the CDR3 is TGTGCCAGCAGCTTTTTCACGGGGGGCCGGACCGGGGAGCTGTTTTTT.

This clonotype has a count of ten or more. V gene TRBV20-1 combines with J gene TRBJ1-5; D is possibly TRBD1 (5 bases). Trimming stripped 0 bases from V and 3 bases from J, with 15 bases between. The CDR3 runs to 16 residues. Germline-derived CDR1 and CDR2 are DFQATT and SNEGSKA (reference sequence). CDR3 in DNA: TGCAGTGCTAGAGAAGGGGCCGGGGCCGTCAATCAGCCCCAGCATTTT. Amino acid sequence: CSAREGAGAVNQPQHF.

The chain couples TRBV29-1 to TRBJ2-3, with TRBD2 identical over 7 bases. With 6 bases clipped from V and 1 base from J, the junction kept 4 bases outside the gene matches. The CDR3 is made up of 13 amino acids. Germline assignment: CDR1 SQVTM and CDR2 ANQGSEA. The CDR3 sequence is CSVGDYRTDTQYF. The CDR3 bases are TGCAGCGTGGGGGACTATCGCACAGATACGCAGTATTTT.

Concerning this clonotype: This may come from a read error, since a much larger clone is one base off. The chain uses TRBV6-6 and TRBJ1-1; 7 nucleotides align to TRBD1. The ends lost 10 bases at V and 3 bases at J; junction bases unmatched: 8. CDR1 is MNHNY, CDR2 SVGAGI, per germline (reference sequence). The CDR3 runs 13 residues. CDR3 loop: CATRDRIHTEAFF. The CDR3 nucleotides read TGTGCCACCCGGGACAGAATACACACTGAAGCTTTCTTT.

This clonotype was observed many times. The rearrangement joins TRBV6-1 to TRBJ2-1; 8 bases line up with TRBD2. V was clipped by 5 bases and J by 2 bases; unmatched bases: 5. This CDR3 region has 15 residues. CDR1 is MNHNS, CDR2 SASEGT, per germline. The CDR3 loop is CASSLSGSPYNEQFF. The DNA of the CDR3 is TGTGCCAGCAGTTTAAGCGGGAGCCCCTACAATGAGCAGTTCTTC.

In its sample, this clonotype was seen many times. The CDR3 sequence is CATGTGGNQPQHF. For the CDR3, the DNA is TGTGCCACCGGGACAGGGGGCAATCAGCCCCAGCATTTT. The rearrangement uses TRBV24-1 and TRBJ1-5, with 10 positions matching TRBD1. The CDR3 has 13 residues. Germline CDR1 KGHDR, CDR2 SFDVKD. With V trimmed by 9 bases and J by 2 bases, 0 bases remained unmatched.

There are many counts of this clonotype. The rearrangement joins TRBV20-1 to TRBJ1-5, with D perhaps matching TRBD1 (6 bases). CDR1 and CDR2 (germline): DFQATT, SNEGSKA (reference sequence). The CDR3 consists of 12 residues. Trimming stripped 5 bases from V and 4 bases from J, with 9 bases between. The CDR3 DNA reads TGCAGTGCTCGGACAGCGAATCAGCCCCAGCATTTT. It encodes CSARTANQPQHF.

This clonotype was picked up many times. The V call is TRBV20-1, the J call TRBJ2-4; D remains ambiguous. The CDR3 sequence is 15 residues long. V lost 3 bases, J lost 4 bases, and 16 bases lay in between. Germline V gene sequence: CDR1 DFQATT, CDR2 SNEGSKA (reference sequence). CDR3 nucleotides: TGCAGTGCTAGCCTGGCCCAAAAGGAAAAAAACATTCAGTACTTC. This translates into CSASLAQKEKNIQYF.

This rearrangement joins TRBV25-1 to TRBJ1-1; weak D call: TRBD1 (5 bases). This CDR3 comprises 16 residues. The germline V gene encodes CDR1 MGHDK and CDR2 SYGVNS. V lost 4 bases and J lost 4, with 19 bases in between. The CDR3, as DNA: TGTGCCAGCAGTGGCAGTGCAGGGAGGGTTGGCACTGAAGCTTTCTTT. Protein: CASSGSAGRVGTEAFF.

In this sample, this clonotype turned up a few times. This sequence joins TRBV19 and TRBJ2-1; 9 positions agree with TRBD2. Germline V gene data show CDR1 as LNHDA and CDR2 as SQIVND (reference sequence). CDR3 length: 15 residues. The V and J ends lost 3 bases and 6 bases, in that order; junction bases with no gene match: 6. CDR3 nucleotides: TGTGCCAGTAGTATGTCAGCGGGAGGACTCAATGAGCAGTTCTTC. Protein product: CASSMSAGGLNEQFF.

This clonotype was detected ten times or more. The chain uses TRBV6-5 and TRBJ2-1; tentative D call: TRBD2 (5 bases). The V and J ends lost 2 bases and 2 bases respectively, with 10 bases between them. CDR1 is MNHEY and CDR2 is SVGAGI in the germline V gene. The CDR3 has 15 amino acids. CDR3 residues: CASSYAEAAYNEQFF. DNA for the CDR3: TGTGCCAGCAGTTACGCGGAGGCGGCCTACAATGAGCAGTTCTTC.

The sample holds many counts of this clonotype. This rearrangement joins TRBV20-1 to TRBJ2-1; 13 nucleotides agree with TRBD2. Germline V gene sequence: CDR1 DFQATT, CDR2 SNEGSKA (reference sequence). The CDR3 loop spans 17 amino acids. With 3 bases clipped from V and 5 bases from J, the junction kept 10 bases outside the gene matches. CDR3 protein: CSARATGLAGPHNEQFF. The DNA of the CDR3 is TGCAGTGCTAGGGCCACGGGACTAGCGGGACCTCACAATGAGCAGTTCTTC.

This clonotype was counted ten times or more. The chain uses TRBV9 and TRBJ2-5; 10 bases agree with TRBD2. Germline CDR1 SGDLS, CDR2 YYNGEE. Trimming cost V 0 bases and J 1 base; bases outside gene matches: 12. This CDR3 is built from 19 residues. The CDR3 coding sequence is TGTGCCAGCAGCGTAGAGGCCCGGGGGGTAGCGGGAGGCCAAGAGACCCAGTACTTC. Its translation is CASSVEARGVAGGQETQYF.

This clonotype was found many times. This chain connects TRBV5-1 to TRBJ1-1; D is unresolved. The CDR3 is made up of 15 amino acids. V shed 0 bases and J shed 1 base, with 10 bases lying between them. The germline V gene has CDR1 SGHRS and CDR2 YFSETQ. CDR3 bases: TGCGCCAGCAGCTTGGATCGTTGGGAGAACACTGAAGCTTTCTTT. Protein: CASSLDRWENTEAFF.

This clonotype is categorized as medium-sized. J is TRBJ2-7 and V is TRBV20-1; D remains unclear. This CDR3 region has 13 residues. V lost 3 bases to trimming and J lost 0 bases, with 9 bases between them. Germline values: CDR1 DFQATT, CDR2 SNEGSKA (reference sequence). DNA of the CDR3: TGCAGTGCTAGGCCCAGGAACTCCTACGAGCAGTACTTC. As protein: CSARPRNSYEQYF.

The rearrangement links TRBV27 to TRBJ2-4, with D perhaps TRBD2 (5 bases). The CDR3 has 13 amino acids. Looked up from germline, CDR1 is MNHEY and CDR2 is SMNVEV (reference sequence). Trimming stripped 6 bases from V and 11 bases from J, with 17 bases between. The CDR3 is CASSPTRVRVQYF. CDR3 DNA sequence: TGTGCCAGCAGCCCTACTAGGGTACGCGTTCAGTACTTC.

The table lists this clonotype with many counts. V usage is TRBV28 and J usage is TRBJ1-2; the D is unclear. With 6 bases removed from V and 1 base from J, the gap between germline ends came to 12 bases. The CDR3 contains 14 residues. The germline CDR1 and CDR2 sequences are MDHEN and SYDVKM. The CDR3: CASSPDTHNYGYTF. For the CDR3, the DNA is TGTGCCAGCAGCCCCGACACCCATAACTATGGCTACACCTTC.